These T cell receptor beta chains were read from a single sample in a study of early T cells in non-severe SARS-CoV-2 infection. TCRdb called the 5' RACE reads again in MiXCR, with one record for every CDR3 protein. There are 65,000 to 95,000 distinct CDR3 sequences in the sample; about 16% occur only once, and about 3% lies in the top ten. Sequences were obtained from whole blood. The receptor set was obtained from an adult who was a healthcare worker with PCR-confirmed SARS-CoV-2 infection or an uninfected control (not recorded which). Each CDR3 is given with its conserved first and last residue. Each record gives: clone size, J gene, V gene, D gene, CDR3 DNA, CDR3 protein. The D gene is left open where the match is weak. The size of a clone is reported for some rows only, either as once, few or many, or as a class for expanded clones.

abundance: -
j_gene: TRBJ2-3
v_gene: TRBV3-1
d_gene: TRBD2
CDR3nt: TGTGCCAGCAGCCGGACTAGCGGGGAGTCGACGCAGTATTTT
CDR3aa: CASSRTSGESTQYF

abundance: few
j_gene: TRBJ2-3
v_gene: TRBV5-1
d_gene: -
CDR3nt: TGCGCCAGCAGCTTGGCCGAGCATACCTCAGTGGATACGCAGTATTTT
CDR3aa: CASSLAEHTSVDTQYF

abundance: -
j_gene: TRBJ2-7
v_gene: TRBV7-9
d_gene: -
CDR3nt: TGTGCCAGCAGCTTCGGAGGGCCGGGCGAGCAGTACTTC
CDR3aa: CASSFGGPGEQYF

abundance: few
j_gene: TRBJ2-7
v_gene: TRBV7-3
d_gene: -
CDR3nt: TGTGCCAGCAGCGCAACCGGGACCTTACTTGGCGAGCAGTACTTC
CDR3aa: CASSATGTLLGEQYF

abundance: few
j_gene: TRBJ1-1
v_gene: TRBV25-1
d_gene: -
CDR3nt: TGTGCCACCCAGTCAGGGTGGAACACTGAAGCTTTCTTT
CDR3aa: CATQSGWNTEAFF

abundance: -
j_gene: TRBJ2-2
v_gene: TRBV11-2
d_gene: -
CDR3nt: TGTGCCAGCAGCCGCGAGGTGGGGGAGCTGTTTTTT
CDR3aa: CASSREVGELFF

abundance: few
j_gene: TRBJ2-3
v_gene: TRBV28
d_gene: TRBD1
CDR3nt: TGTGCCAGCAGTGTAGCCGGGACAGGGAACACAGATACGCAGTATTTT
CDR3aa: CASSVAGTGNTDTQYF

abundance: few
j_gene: TRBJ2-2
v_gene: TRBV7-3
d_gene: -
CDR3nt: TGTGCCAGCAGCTTAAAAGCGGGCGCTCTCACCGGGGAGCTGTTTTTT
CDR3aa: CASSLKAGALTGELFF

abundance: few
j_gene: TRBJ2-3
v_gene: TRBV11-2
d_gene: -
CDR3nt: TGTGCCAGCAGCTTAGCTACAGGAGGCACAGATACGCAGTATTTT
CDR3aa: CASSLATGGTDTQYF

abundance: -
j_gene: TRBJ2-3
v_gene: TRBV6-6
d_gene: TRBD2
CDR3nt: TGTGCCAGCAGTCCGACCGGGACTAGCGGGAGATTAGATACGCAGTATTTT
CDR3aa: CASSPTGTSGRLDTQYF

abundance: -
j_gene: TRBJ2-1
v_gene: TRBV5-1
d_gene: TRBD1
CDR3nt: TGCGCCAGCAGCCCGTTCGGGACAGCTAACAATGAGCAGTTCTTC
CDR3aa: CASSPFGTANNEQFF

abundance: many
j_gene: TRBJ2-5
v_gene: TRBV11-3
d_gene: -
CDR3nt: TGTGCCAGCAGCTATACGCGAACGTACCAAGAGACCCAGTACTTC
CDR3aa: CASSYTRTYQETQYF

abundance: -
j_gene: TRBJ1-1
v_gene: TRBV7-3
d_gene: -
CDR3nt: TGTGCCAGCAGCGTTGGTCCGGGACATCTGAACACTGAAGCTTTCTTT
CDR3aa: CASSVGPGHLNTEAFF

abundance: -
j_gene: TRBJ2-4
v_gene: TRBV29-1
d_gene: -
CDR3nt: TGCAGCGTTGAAAGCGGCGGCAAAAACATTCAGTACTTC
CDR3aa: CSVESGGKNIQYF

abundance: -
j_gene: TRBJ1-2
v_gene: TRBV7-3
d_gene: -
CDR3nt: TGTGCCAGCAGCTTAACGCGGCAGGGCCCCAGATCTGGCGGCTATGGCTACACCTTC
CDR3aa: CASSLTRQGPRSGGYGYTF

abundance: -
j_gene: TRBJ1-2
v_gene: TRBV5-1
d_gene: -
CDR3nt: TGCGCCAGCAGCTTGCCCCCAGCGACTAACTATGGCTACACCTTC
CDR3aa: CASSLPPATNYGYTF

abundance: few
j_gene: TRBJ1-6
v_gene: TRBV20-1
d_gene: -
CDR3nt: TGCAGTGCTAGGGACGGGGCATTGATGGATAATTCACCCCTCCACTTT
CDR3aa: CSARDGALMDNSPLHF

abundance: -
j_gene: TRBJ2-3
v_gene: TRBV20-1
d_gene: TRBD2
CDR3nt: TGCAGTGCTGCGACTAGCGCCGAGGCAGATACGCAGTATTTT
CDR3aa: CSAATSAEADTQYF

abundance: many
j_gene: TRBJ1-1
v_gene: TRBV29-1
d_gene: -
CDR3nt: TGCAGCGGCTCAGGGGCAATGAACACTGAAGCTTTCTTT
CDR3aa: CSGSGAMNTEAFF

abundance: few
j_gene: TRBJ2-5
v_gene: TRBV6-1
d_gene: TRBD2
CDR3nt: TGTGCCAGCAGTCCCGGCGGGAGGGCCTCAGAGACCCAGTACTTC
CDR3aa: CASSPGGRASETQYF

abundance: few
j_gene: TRBJ1-1
v_gene: TRBV3-1
d_gene: -
CDR3nt: TGTGCCAGCAGCGTACTCGGTTTGAGCACTGAAGCTTTCTTT
CDR3aa: CASSVLGLSTEAFF

abundance: few
j_gene: TRBJ2-1
v_gene: TRBV19
d_gene: TRBD1
CDR3nt: TGTGCCAGTAGTATAGTGGTGGACAGGAGTCCCTTGGGCAATGAGCAGTTCTTC
CDR3aa: CASSIVVDRSPLGNEQFF

abundance: -
j_gene: TRBJ2-7
v_gene: TRBV18
d_gene: -
CDR3nt: TGTGCCAGCTCAACCCTCCGGACGCCTGCCTCCTACGAGCAGTACTTC
CDR3aa: CASSTLRTPASYEQYF

abundance: few
j_gene: TRBJ1-1
v_gene: TRBV27
d_gene: -
CDR3nt: TGTGCCAGCAGTCCCCGCCCTTACACTGCTGAAGCTTTCTTT
CDR3aa: CASSPRPYTAEAFF

abundance: few
j_gene: TRBJ2-1
v_gene: TRBV19
d_gene: -
CDR3nt: TGTGCCAGTAGTATAGGGGGCCCCTACAATGAGCAGTTCTTC
CDR3aa: CASSIGGPYNEQFF

abundance: few
j_gene: TRBJ2-1
v_gene: TRBV19
d_gene: TRBD2
CDR3nt: TGTGCCAGTAGCGCCCAGCCGGGACTAGCGGACAATGAGCAGTTCTTC
CDR3aa: CASSAQPGLADNEQFF

abundance: -
j_gene: TRBJ2-1
v_gene: TRBV29-1
d_gene: -
CDR3nt: TGCAGCGTTCTAGAACCCGGTGAGCAGTTCTTC
CDR3aa: CSVLEPGEQFF

abundance: few
j_gene: TRBJ2-5
v_gene: TRBV19
d_gene: -
CDR3nt: TGTGCCAGTAGTATAGACGGGGAAGGGGCCCAAGAGACCCAGTACTTC
CDR3aa: CASSIDGEGAQETQYF

abundance: few
j_gene: TRBJ1-2
v_gene: TRBV6-5
d_gene: -
CDR3nt: TGTGCCAGCAGTTACAGGACGGTGAACTATGGCTACACCTTC
CDR3aa: CASSYRTVNYGYTF

abundance: -
j_gene: TRBJ1-1
v_gene: TRBV4-1
d_gene: -
CDR3nt: TGCGCCAGCAGCCAAGGGTTGGAACTGATAAACACTGAAGCTTTCTTT
CDR3aa: CASSQGLELINTEAFF

abundance: -
j_gene: TRBJ2-1
v_gene: TRBV7-9
d_gene: TRBD2
CDR3nt: TGTGCCACCCTCGGACTAGCGGGGAGTTACAATGAGCAGTTCTTC
CDR3aa: CATLGLAGSYNEQFF

abundance: few
j_gene: TRBJ2-3
v_gene: TRBV5-1
d_gene: TRBD1
CDR3nt: TGCGCCAGCGGAACTCCGACAGGGTCGTCAGATACGCAGTATTTT
CDR3aa: CASGTPTGSSDTQYF

abundance: few
j_gene: TRBJ2-1
v_gene: TRBV6-2/TRBV6-3
d_gene: TRBD2
CDR3nt: TGTGCCAGCAGCCCTCCGGGACTACCATACAATGAGCAGTTCTTC
CDR3aa: CASSPPGLPYNEQFF

abundance: -
j_gene: TRBJ2-3
v_gene: TRBV20-1
d_gene: TRBD2
CDR3nt: TGCAGTGATATAGGCGGGAGGGGCGTCCCAGATACGCAGTATTTT
CDR3aa: CSDIGGRGVPDTQYF

abundance: -
j_gene: TRBJ2-1
v_gene: TRBV7-9
d_gene: -
CDR3nt: TGTGCCAGCAGCTCGACGGGACTCTCCTACAATGAGCAGTTCTTC
CDR3aa: CASSSTGLSYNEQFF

abundance: few
j_gene: TRBJ2-7
v_gene: TRBV7-2
d_gene: TRBD2
CDR3nt: TGTGCCAGCAGCTCCGGACTAGGAGCCGCCTACGAGCAGTACTTC
CDR3aa: CASSSGLGAAYEQYF

abundance: few
j_gene: TRBJ2-1
v_gene: TRBV18
d_gene: TRBD2
CDR3nt: TGTGCCAGCTCACACCCAGCGGGAGGGGCGTACAATGAGCAGTTCTTC
CDR3aa: CASSHPAGGAYNEQFF

abundance: few
j_gene: TRBJ1-2
v_gene: TRBV2
d_gene: TRBD1
CDR3nt: TGTGCCAGCAGCATGGGGACAGCAGGTTATGGCTACACCTTC
CDR3aa: CASSMGTAGYGYTF

abundance: -
j_gene: TRBJ2-1
v_gene: TRBV6-5
d_gene: -
CDR3nt: TGTGCCAGCAGTTATTTGCATGAGCAGTTCTTC
CDR3aa: CASSYLHEQFF

abundance: -
j_gene: TRBJ2-5
v_gene: TRBV24-1
d_gene: TRBD2
CDR3nt: TGTGCCACCAGTCCGCGGGAGAGGGAGACCCAGTACTTC
CDR3aa: CATSPRERETQYF

abundance: -
j_gene: TRBJ2-2
v_gene: TRBV14
d_gene: -
CDR3nt: TGTGCCAGCAGCCAATCTGGACCCACCGGGGAGCTGTTTTTT
CDR3aa: CASSQSGPTGELFF

abundance: few
j_gene: TRBJ2-5
v_gene: TRBV7-8
d_gene: -
CDR3nt: TGTGCCAGCAGCTTAGGACGGCTATATCAAGAGACCCAGTACTTC
CDR3aa: CASSLGRLYQETQYF

abundance: -
j_gene: TRBJ1-1
v_gene: TRBV29-1
d_gene: -
CDR3nt: TGCAGCGTTGTGAGGGGAATGAACACTGAAGCTTTCTTT
CDR3aa: CSVVRGMNTEAFF

abundance: -
j_gene: TRBJ2-1
v_gene: TRBV29-1
d_gene: -
CDR3nt: TGCAGCGTTCGCATCACCTACAATGAGCAGTTCTTC
CDR3aa: CSVRITYNEQFF

abundance: many
j_gene: TRBJ1-1
v_gene: TRBV7-2
d_gene: -
CDR3nt: TGTGCCAGCAGCTTAGCGGGACTCTACACTGAAGCTTTCTTT
CDR3aa: CASSLAGLYTEAFF

abundance: few
j_gene: TRBJ2-7
v_gene: TRBV2
d_gene: TRBD2
CDR3nt: TGTGCCAGCGCTAGCGGTACCTACGAGCAGTACTTC
CDR3aa: CASASGTYEQYF

abundance: -
j_gene: TRBJ2-2
v_gene: TRBV29-1
d_gene: -
CDR3nt: TGCAGCGTTGAACCGGGCACCGGGGAGCTGTTTTTT
CDR3aa: CSVEPGTGELFF

abundance: -
j_gene: TRBJ2-7
v_gene: TRBV11-2
d_gene: -
CDR3nt: TGTGCCAGCAGCTTCGGACCCCCCGGGGAGCAGTACTTC
CDR3aa: CASSFGPPGEQYF